A single sample gave rise to the 21 T cell receptor beta chains below, sequenced in a study of cytomegalovirus exposure and HLA in healthy donors. The PCR was carried out with 60 Vbeta primers and 13 Jbeta primers. Sequencing used immunoSEQ multiplex PCR; TCRdb keeps in-frame clones, though not all of them. The table for this sample gives some 150,000 clones. The sample was PBMCs. All receptors derive from a man aged 40-49 years in good health and CMV-seronegative.

This sequence joins TRBV7-3 and TRBJ2-2; D is possibly TRBD1 (6 bases). Germline CDR1 and CDR2: SGHTA and FQGTGA. V lost 5 bases, J lost 6 bases, and 16 bases lay in between. This CDR3 has 15 amino acids. For the CDR3, the DNA is TGTGCCAGCAGCCGTAGCGCTAGGGGGTCCGGGGAGCTGTTTTTT. Translation: CASSRSARGSGELFF.

V gene TRBV7-2 combines with J gene TRBJ1-1; 7 bases match TRBD1. The V gene's germline CDR1 is SGHTA and CDR2 FQGNSA. With V trimmed by 4 bases and J by 7 bases, 3 bases remained unmatched. This CDR3 comprises 12 residues. The CDR3 bases are TGTGCCAGCAGCTCACAGGGGTTTGAAGCTTTCTTT. Amino acid sequence: CASSSQGFEAFF.

This sequence joins TRBV7-2 and TRBJ1-1; D unresolved. The V end lost 1 base, the J end lost 8 bases, and 11 bases lay between the germline ends. Germline values: CDR1 SGHTA, CDR2 FQGNSA. The CDR3 totals 13 residues. The CDR3 loop reads CASSLDPGTEAFF. In DNA form, the CDR3 reads TGTGCCAGCAGCTTAGACCCGGGAACCGAAGCTTTCTTT.

The genes are TRBV4-3 and TRBJ2-6; no firm D call. Germline V lookup: CDR1 LGHNA, CDR2 YSLEER. Trimming pared 1 base from V and 0 bases from J, leaving 10 bases between. The CDR3 runs to 17 residues. CDR3 sequence reads: CASSQVALTSGANVLTF. CDR3 DNA sequence: TGCGCCAGCAGCCAAGTAGCCCTGACCTCTGGGGCCAACGTCCTGACTTTC.

This chain links TRBV4-2 with TRBJ2-5, with 7 positions matching TRBD1. The DNA matches TRBJ2-7 better at its end, which makes the J call doubtful. CDR1 is LGHNA and CDR2 is YNFKEQ in the germline V gene. The CDR3 contains 18 residues. The CDR3 is CASSQESPSERTGYEQYF. The CDR3 nucleotides read TGTGCCAGCAGCCAAGAAAGTCCAAGCGAAAGGACAGGCTACGAGCAGTACTTC.

The chain combines TRBV11-2 with TRBJ1-4; 9 nucleotides line up with TRBD1. V was pared by 0 bases and J by 6 bases, with 5 bases of the junction left unmatched. This CDR3 spans 16 amino acids. In germline, CDR1 is SGHAT, CDR2 FQNNGV. The CDR3 sequence: CASSLDENRGHEKLFF. For the CDR3, the DNA is TGTGCCAGCAGCTTAGATGAGAACAGGGGGCATGAAAAACTGTTTTTT.

V usage is TRBV19 and J usage is TRBJ1-5; D unclear. The CDR3 spans 13 residues. CDR1 and CDR2 (germline): LNHDA, SQIVND (reference sequence). V lost 3 bases, J lost 6 bases, and 9 bases lay in between. The CDR3 sequence: CASSMGGLQPQHF. CDR3 nucleotides: TGTGCCAGTAGTATGGGAGGGCTTCAGCCCCAGCATTTT. Together with reference TRBV19 and TRBJ1-5, the CDR3 gives the full variable domain: DGGITQSPKYLFRKEGQNVTLSCEQNLNHDAMYWYRQDPGQGLRLIYYSQIVNDFQKGDIAEGYSVSREKKESFPLTVTSAQKNPTAFYLCASSMGGLQPQHFGDGTRLSIL.

The chain combines TRBV2 with TRBJ1-1; 7 nucleotides line up with TRBD1. The CDR3 consists of 15 residues. Trimming at V came to 2 bases and at J to 4 bases, leaving 7 bases not matched to a gene. Germline assignment: CDR1 SNHLY and CDR2 FYNNEI. The CDR3: CASSEWGSGGTEAFF. The CDR3 DNA reads TGTGCCAGCAGTGAATGGGGGTCAGGGGGCACTGAAGCTTTCTTT.

Of note for this clone: An end of the junction does not agree with germline; a read error may underlie this. The J gene is TRBJ1-2, the V gene TRBV11-2; 8 nucleotides agree with TRBD1. Germline V gene lookup returns CDR1 SGHAT and CDR2 FQNNGV. This CDR3 has 11 residues. This CDR3 reads CASSPQGAPYF. CDR3 coding DNA: TGTGCCAGCAGCCCCCAGGGGGCTCCCTATTTC. Full variable domain (remainder filled in from reference TRBV11-2 and TRBJ1-2): EAGVAQSPRYKIIEKRQSVAFWCNPISGHATLYWYQQILGQGPKLLIQFQNNGVVDDSQLPKDRFSAERLKGVDSTLKIQPAKLEDSAVYLCASSPQGAPYFGSGTRLTVV.

The chain is built from TRBV4-1 and TRBJ2-5; D is undetermined. V was shortened by 0 bases and J by 5 bases, with 16 bases between the two germline ends. From germline, CDR1 is MGHRA and CDR2 YSYEKL. The CDR3 covers 16 residues. The CDR3 is CASSQDITLGWETQYF. CDR3 nucleotide sequence: TGCGCCAGCAGCCAAGATATCACCTTGGGCTGGGAGACCCAGTACTTC.

This chain joins TRBV4-1 and TRBJ1-4, with a possible D match to TRBD1 (6 bases). Germline V gene data show CDR1 as MGHRA and CDR2 as YSYEKL. The CDR3 runs 14 residues. V lost 4 bases to trimming and J lost 4 bases, with 10 bases between them. CDR3 nucleotide sequence: TGCGCCAGCAGCCTGGACAGCCTTAATGAAAAACTGTTTTTT. Protein: CASSLDSLNEKLFF.

V usage is TRBV18 and J usage is TRBJ1-1; D might be TRBD1 (5 bases). The ends were cut back, 0 bases at V and 3 bases at J, with 11 bases in the middle. CDR3 length equals 15 residues. Germline V gene sequence: CDR1 KGHSH, CDR2 LQKENI. CDR3 sequence reads: CASSPPRQGDTEAFF. The CDR3 DNA follows: TGTGCCAGCTCACCACCCCGTCAAGGGGACACTGAAGCTTTCTTT.

The rearrangement links TRBV2 to TRBJ2-2; 7 bases agree with TRBD1. This CDR3 contains 15 residues. The V gene end was trimmed by 5 bases and the J gene end by 1 base; junction bases not matched to a gene: 4. Germline V gives CDR1 SNHLY, CDR2 FYNNEI. This CDR3 reads CASSLDRVNTGELFF. The CDR3, as DNA: TGTGCCAGCAGTCTTGACAGGGTGAACACCGGGGAGCTGTTTTTT.

This sequence joins TRBV5-6 and TRBJ1-4, with TRBD1 matching over 8 bases. The CDR3 length is 17 residues. Germline V gives CDR1 SGHDT, CDR2 YYEEEE. Losses at the gene ends were 0 bases for V and 6 bases for J; bases not matched to a gene: 10. In DNA, the CDR3 is TGTGCCAGCAGCTTGGGTTGGGGGACAGGCCCTGATGAAAAACTGTTTTTT. Translating gives CASSLGWGTGPDEKLFF.

The CDR3 nucleotides read TGTGCCAGCAGTTACGGTCGGCGGGGGATCACAGATACGCAGTATTTT. This codes for CASSYGRRGITDTQYF. The rearrangement joins TRBV6-5 to TRBJ2-3, with TRBD2 identical over 7 bases. V lost 2 bases to trimming and J lost 2 bases; unmatched junction nucleotides: 7. Germline V lookup: CDR1 MNHEY, CDR2 SVGAGI. This CDR3 comprises 16 residues.

The chain joins TRBV5-1 to TRBJ1-5, with D perhaps matching TRBD1 (6 bases). This CDR3 is 15 amino acids long. Germline loops: CDR1 SGHRS, CDR2 YFSETQ. V shed 5 bases and J shed 0 bases, with 12 bases lying between them. The CDR3: CASRQGPFSNQPQHF. CDR3 in DNA: TGCGCCAGCAGACAGGGACCTTTTAGCAATCAGCCCCAGCATTTT.

The rearrangement links TRBV4-3 to TRBJ1-2, with D unclear. CDR1 is LGHNA, CDR2 YSLEER, per germline. There are 15 residues in the CDR3. Trimming cost V 0 bases and J 0 bases, with 8 bases left between them. In nucleotides, the CDR3 is TGCGCCAGCAGCCAAGATACCAGTTCTAACTATGGCTACACCTTC. It encodes CASSQDTSSNYGYTF.

The chain carries TRBV19 and TRBJ2-7; 11 positions agree with TRBD2. The J segment lost 2 bases and the V segment lost 3 bases, leaving 15 bases of the junction unmatched. CDR1 and CDR2 from the germline V gene are LNHDA and SQIVND (reference sequence). CDR3 length: 19 amino acids. CDR3 coding DNA: TGTGCCAGTAGTATTTCGGAAGATCGCCTAGCGGGGGGCCCCTACGAGCAGTACTTC. Translated: CASSISEDRLAGGPYEQYF.

V is TRBV6-1 and J is TRBJ1-5, with 7 bases matching TRBD1. The V and J ends lost 4 bases and 7 bases, in that order; junction bases with no gene match: 7. The germline V gene has CDR1 MNHNS and CDR2 SASEGT. The CDR3 extends over 14 amino acids. CDR3: CASSGRTGRQPQHF. CDR3 DNA sequence: TGTGCCAGCAGTGGACGGACAGGCAGACAGCCCCAGCATTTT.

The V gene is TRBV28, the J gene TRBJ1-2, with D maybe TRBD1 (5 bases). Trimming took off 5 bases at V and 4 bases at J, with 11 bases between the two ends. CDR1 MDHEN and CDR2 SYDVKM come from the germline V gene. The CDR3 extends over 13 amino acids. The CDR3: CASSTTASYGYTF. As DNA, the CDR3 is TGTGCCAGCAGTACGACAGCTAGCTATGGCTACACCTTC.

The genes are TRBV19 and TRBJ1-1; TRBD1 matches 7 bases. Trimming took 4 bases from V and 4 from J; bases not matched to a gene: 6. The CDR3 is 14 amino acids. Germline V gene data show CDR1 as LNHDA and CDR2 as SQIVND (reference sequence). Here the CDR3 reads CASSTRQGITEAFF. The CDR3 bases are TGTGCCAGTAGTACCAGACAGGGAATCACTGAAGCTTTCTTT.